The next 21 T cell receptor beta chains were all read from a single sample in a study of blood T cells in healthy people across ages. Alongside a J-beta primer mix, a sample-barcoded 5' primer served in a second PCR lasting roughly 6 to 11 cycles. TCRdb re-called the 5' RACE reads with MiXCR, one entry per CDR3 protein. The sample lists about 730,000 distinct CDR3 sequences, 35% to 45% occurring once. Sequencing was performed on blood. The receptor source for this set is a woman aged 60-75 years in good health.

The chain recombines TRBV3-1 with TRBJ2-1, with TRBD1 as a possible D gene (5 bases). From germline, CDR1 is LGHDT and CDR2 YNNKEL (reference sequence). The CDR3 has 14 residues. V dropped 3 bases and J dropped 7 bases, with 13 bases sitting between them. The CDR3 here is CASSHWTNGNEQFF. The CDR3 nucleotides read TGTGCCAGCAGCCATTGGACAAATGGTAATGAGCAGTTCTTC.

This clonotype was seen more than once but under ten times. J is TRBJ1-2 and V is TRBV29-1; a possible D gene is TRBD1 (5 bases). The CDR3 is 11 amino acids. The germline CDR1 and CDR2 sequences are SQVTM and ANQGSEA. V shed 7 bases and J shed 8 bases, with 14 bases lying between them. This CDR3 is CSGTGQGGYTF. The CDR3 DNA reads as TGCAGCGGCACGGGGCAAGGGGGCTACACCTTC.

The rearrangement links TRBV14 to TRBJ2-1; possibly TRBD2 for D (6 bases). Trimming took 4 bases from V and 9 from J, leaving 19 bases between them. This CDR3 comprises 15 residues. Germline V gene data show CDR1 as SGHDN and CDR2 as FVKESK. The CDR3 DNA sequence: TGTGCCAGCAGCCCCCCTAGATCGGGGGTCGGTGAGCAGTTCTTC. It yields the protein CASSPPRSGVGEQFF.

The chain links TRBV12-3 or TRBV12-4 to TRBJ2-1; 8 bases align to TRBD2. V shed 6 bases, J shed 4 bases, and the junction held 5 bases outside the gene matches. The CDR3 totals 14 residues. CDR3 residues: CASRPTSVYNEQFF. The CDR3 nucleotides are TGTGCCAGCAGACCGACTAGCGTATACAATGAGCAGTTCTTC.

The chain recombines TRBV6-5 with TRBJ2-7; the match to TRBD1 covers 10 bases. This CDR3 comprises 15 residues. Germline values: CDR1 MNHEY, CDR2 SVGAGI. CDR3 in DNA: TGTGTCAGTAGCCGACCGGGACAGGGGAGTAACGAGCAGTACTTC. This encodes CVSSRPGQGSNEQYF.

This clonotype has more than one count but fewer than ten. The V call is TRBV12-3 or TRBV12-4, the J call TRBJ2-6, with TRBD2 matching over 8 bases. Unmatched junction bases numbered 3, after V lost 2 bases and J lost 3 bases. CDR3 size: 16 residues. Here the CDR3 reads CASSLPAGVGANVLTF. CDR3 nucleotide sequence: TGTGCCAGCAGTTTACCAGCGGGGGTTGGGGCCAACGTCCTGACTTTC.

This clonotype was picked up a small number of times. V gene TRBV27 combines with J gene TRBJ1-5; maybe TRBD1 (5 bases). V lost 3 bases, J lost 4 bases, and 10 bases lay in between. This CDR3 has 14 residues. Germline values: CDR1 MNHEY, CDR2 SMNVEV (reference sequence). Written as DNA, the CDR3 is TGTGCCAGCAGTTTGAGGGACCGAAATCAGCCCCAGCATTTT. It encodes CASSLRDRNQPQHF.

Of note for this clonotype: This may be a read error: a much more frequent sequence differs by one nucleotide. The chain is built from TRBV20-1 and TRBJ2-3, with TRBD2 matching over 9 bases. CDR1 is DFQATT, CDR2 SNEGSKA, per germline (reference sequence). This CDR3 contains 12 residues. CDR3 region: CSGTSETGTQYF. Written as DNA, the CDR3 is TGCAGTGGGACTAGCGAAACAGGTACGCAGTATTTT.

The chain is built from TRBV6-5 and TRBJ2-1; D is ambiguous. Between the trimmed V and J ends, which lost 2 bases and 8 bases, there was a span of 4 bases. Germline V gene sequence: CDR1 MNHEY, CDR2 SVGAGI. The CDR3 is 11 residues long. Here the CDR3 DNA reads TGTGCCAGCAGTTACGGGCATGAGCAGTTCTTC. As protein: CASSYGHEQFF.

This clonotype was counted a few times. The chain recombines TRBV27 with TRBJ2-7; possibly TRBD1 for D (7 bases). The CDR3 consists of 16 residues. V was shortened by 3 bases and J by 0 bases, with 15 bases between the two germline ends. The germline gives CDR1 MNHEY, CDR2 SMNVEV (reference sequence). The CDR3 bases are TGTGCCAGCAGTTTGTCAGGGGGAGGTATCTCCTACGAGCAGTACTTC. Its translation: CASSLSGGGISYEQYF.

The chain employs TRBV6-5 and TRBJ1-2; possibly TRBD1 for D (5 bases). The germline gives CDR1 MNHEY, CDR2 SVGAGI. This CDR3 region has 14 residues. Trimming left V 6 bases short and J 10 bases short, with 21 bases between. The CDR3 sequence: CASSQGPARALYTF. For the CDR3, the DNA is TGTGCCAGCAGCCAAGGGCCGGCCAGGGCTCTCTACACCTTC.

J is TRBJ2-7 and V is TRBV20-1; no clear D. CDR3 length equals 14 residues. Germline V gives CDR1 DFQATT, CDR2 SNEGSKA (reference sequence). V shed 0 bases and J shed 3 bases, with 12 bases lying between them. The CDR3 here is CSARDPAQYYEQYF. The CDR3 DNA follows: TGCAGTGCTAGAGATCCGGCCCAATACTACGAGCAGTACTTC.

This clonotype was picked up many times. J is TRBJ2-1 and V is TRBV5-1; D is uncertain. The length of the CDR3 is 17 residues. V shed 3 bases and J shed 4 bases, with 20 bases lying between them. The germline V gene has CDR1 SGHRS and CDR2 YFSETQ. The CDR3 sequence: CASSSSPRVRSYNEQFF. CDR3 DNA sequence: TGCGCCAGCAGCTCTTCGCCTCGTGTACGGTCGTACAATGAGCAGTTCTTC. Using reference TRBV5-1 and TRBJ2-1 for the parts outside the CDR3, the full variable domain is KAGVTQTPRYLIKTRGQQVTLSCSPISGHRSVSWYQQTPGQGLQFLFEYFSETQRNKGNFPGRFSGRQFSNSRSEMNVSTLELGDSALYLCASSSSPRVRSYNEQFFGPGTRLTVL.

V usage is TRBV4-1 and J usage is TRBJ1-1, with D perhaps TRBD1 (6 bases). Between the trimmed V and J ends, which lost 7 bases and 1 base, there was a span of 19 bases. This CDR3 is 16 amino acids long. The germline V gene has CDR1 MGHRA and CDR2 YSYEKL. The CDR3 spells CASNRAKGVKNTEAFF. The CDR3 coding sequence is TGCGCCAGCAACCGAGCCAAGGGGGTAAAGAACACTGAAGCTTTCTTT.

The chain's CDR3 is CASSWAGTANTEAFF. The CDR3 region has the DNA TGTGCCAGCAGTTGGGCCGGGACAGCGAACACTGAAGCTTTCTTT. This chain links TRBV6-5 with TRBJ1-1; 7 bases are shared with TRBD1. The length of the CDR3 is 15 residues. V trimming: 4 bases; J trimming: 1 base; junction bases outside the gene matches: 6. Germline lookup yields CDR1 MNHEY and CDR2 SVGAGI.

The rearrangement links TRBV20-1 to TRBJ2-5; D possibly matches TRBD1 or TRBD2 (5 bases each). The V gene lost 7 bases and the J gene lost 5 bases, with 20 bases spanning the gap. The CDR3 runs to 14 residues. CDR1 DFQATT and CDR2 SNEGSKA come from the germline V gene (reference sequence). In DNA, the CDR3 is TGCAGTGTTCGTCCGGGACGGTCGGGGGAGACCCAGTACTTC. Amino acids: CSVRPGRSGETQYF.

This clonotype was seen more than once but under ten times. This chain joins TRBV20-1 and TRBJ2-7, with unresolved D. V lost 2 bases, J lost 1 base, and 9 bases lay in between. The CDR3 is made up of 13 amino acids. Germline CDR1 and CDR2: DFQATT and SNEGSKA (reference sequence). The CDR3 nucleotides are TGCAGTGCTAGACTGCCGAGTTCCTACGAGCAGTACTTC. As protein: CSARLPSSYEQYF.

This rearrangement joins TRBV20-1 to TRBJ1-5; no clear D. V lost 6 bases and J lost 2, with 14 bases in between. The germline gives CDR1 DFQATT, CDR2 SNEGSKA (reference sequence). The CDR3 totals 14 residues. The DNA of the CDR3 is TGCAGTGCGGGAGGGCCCGGTGGCAATCAGCCCCAGCATTTT. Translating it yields CSAGGPGGNQPQHF.

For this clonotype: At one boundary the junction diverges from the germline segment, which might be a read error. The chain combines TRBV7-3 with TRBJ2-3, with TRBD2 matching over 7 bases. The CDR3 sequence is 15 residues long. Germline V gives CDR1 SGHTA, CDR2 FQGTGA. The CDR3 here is CASSRLAGGTDAQYF. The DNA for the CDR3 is TGTGCCAGCAGTCGACTAGCAGGAGGTACAGATGCGCAGTATTTT.

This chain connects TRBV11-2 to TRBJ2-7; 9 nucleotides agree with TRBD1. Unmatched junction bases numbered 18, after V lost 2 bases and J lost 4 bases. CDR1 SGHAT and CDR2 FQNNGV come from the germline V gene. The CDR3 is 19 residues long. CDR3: CASSLRPHSDRGGYYEQYF. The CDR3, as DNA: TGTGCCAGCAGCTTAAGACCCCACTCGGACAGGGGAGGATATTACGAGCAGTACTTC.

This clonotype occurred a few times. CDR3 amino acids: CASSRDRVSEQYF. Here the CDR3 DNA reads TGTGCCAGCAGCCGGGACAGGGTCTCCGAGCAGTACTTC. V and J are TRBV7-9 and TRBJ2-7; TRBD1 matches at 9 bases. V trimming: 5 bases; J trimming: 6 bases; junction bases outside the gene matches: 5. The CDR3 consists of 13 residues. Germline CDR1 and CDR2: SEHNR and FQNEAQ (reference sequence).